The T cell receptor beta chain described here comes from a study of blood T cell repertoires in COVID-19. Study in general: Both acute and convalescent COVID-19 samples were obtained from the United States, Italy and Spain. Sources were T cells, B-cell-depleted T cells, or PBMCs; the material itself was cDNA or gDNA.

This clone was seen a handful of times. This CDR3 has 14 residues. Germline V lookup: CDR1 SQVTM, CDR2 ANQGSEA. V dropped 7 bases and J dropped 0; count of bases not matched to a gene: 5. Per the original data handling: Cell counts per sample came from amplifying reference gene primers. The protocol was immunoSEQ multiplex PCR, while the TCRdb copy is restricted to in-frame clones and leaves out a portion. D and trimming were read from the DNA, whereas the V and J calls and clone size are those reported in that table. The sample contains about 230,000 clones, 81% of which appear only once. Input material: peripheral blood. The chain joins TRBV29-1 to TRBJ1-3; TRBD1 aligns across 8 bases. This TCR was sampled from a woman older than 75 with acute or convalescent COVID-19. Here the CDR3 reads CSAGTGLSGNTIYF. Written as DNA, the CDR3 is TGCAGCGCTGGGACAGGACTCTCTGGAAACACCATATATTTT.